This T cell receptor beta chain comes out of a study of blood T cells in healthy people across ages (dated by TCRdb to the mid-2010s). About the full investigation: Template switching captured roughly one uniquely barcoded TCR beta cDNA molecule per two T cells in model experiments. Using deep sequencing normalized with unique cDNA molecular identifiers, the study measured how TCR beta repertoire diversity changes with age. Four age groups were formed from the donors: young (average about 15 years), middle-aged (around 41), aged (approximately 60) and long-lived (roughly 88). To avoid experimental bias, donors of different ages were spread randomly across the sequencing lanes. Two additional independent replicas of 1 million unique cDNA reads from the same blood draw were analyzed for two donors (one aged 18 to 30 and one aged 80 or older). Study-level results and caveats: Compared with the aged group, more naive CD4+ T cells, fewer expanded clones and increased TCR diversity were shown by the long-lived group, suggesting age selection. Estimates of total diversity based on one million sequenced T cells were considered lower bounds and underestimates. Observed TCR beta diversity correlated strongly with the percentage of naive T cells measured by flow cytometry. The CMV infection status of donors was not known, potentially confounding age-related changes in expanded clonotypes. Since profiling was done on bulk unsorted PBMCs, naive and antigen-experienced compartments could not be conclusively compared. Observed TCR beta diversity per million T cells fell roughly linearly with age, and a significant reduction was already apparent by age around 40.

Donors were a few dozen systemically healthy Caucasian individuals from Russia aged roughly 6 to 100 years. Each donor gave roughly 9.5 milliliters of peripheral blood, collected into EDTA-treated Vacutainer tubes. Ficoll-Paque density-gradient centrifugation was used to isolate PBMCs, with at least 7 million per sample. Trizol reagent was used to extract total RNA from the PBMCs, yielding at least 5.5 micrograms per sample. For every donor, an aliquot of PBMCs went through flow cytometry to measure the percentages of naive CD45RAhigh/CD27high T cells. About this clonotype: Its antigen remains undetermined. No much larger clone exists at a distance of one base, and base qualities are not known.

The CDR3, from cysteine to phenylalanine, totals 15 residues. Only the CDR3 region is kept as DNA, spanning 45 bases read in frame from base 1. The junction shows trimming of 5 bases on V and 0 bases on J, plus 8 bases between the germline ends. Based on the germline V gene, the CDR1 and CDR2 sequences are SGHVS and FNYEAQ. Library preparation was by 5' RACE. The data were produced on an Illumina HiSeq 2500. A second PCR of about 6 to 11 cycles was performed with a sample-barcoded 5' primer and a J-beta primer mix. Each TCR beta cDNA molecule received a unique molecular identifier from a template-switch 5' adaptor carrying 12 random nucleotides. Each sample yielded at least 2.5 million CDR3-containing paired-end reads. All of the RNA was converted into first-strand cDNA using the Mint cDNA synthesis kit, with a TRBC-specific oligonucleotide serving as the primer. Following uracil-DNA glycosylase treatment, a first 18-cycle PCR with universal primers M1SS and BC2_uni_R was performed on all cDNA. On the study's bioinformatics: For normalization, 1 million high-quality reads, each with a distinct molecular identifier, were randomly selected from each sample. Reads with shared molecular identifiers were discarded instead of being binned into consensus sequences. CDR3 identification, clonotype clustering and error correction used MiTCR with a Q25 quality threshold and the strictest error-elimination algorithm. A nonparametric unseen species model using Euler transformation provided a lower-bound estimate of total TCR beta diversity. TCRdb applied fastp at Q25 and MiXCR to the public reads, then kept only in-frame beta chains. Identical CDR3 protein sequences are pooled into one entry, listed with their most common genes and DNA. The V and J calls follow TCRdb's processing rather than the paper's. The sample table holds over 950,000 distinct CDR3 sequences, of which 35% to 40% were seen once. The ten top clones hold around 13% of the sample.

The sequencing sample was made of blood. The TCR comes from a man aged 18 to 30 in good health. The chain is assembled from TRBV7-6 and TRBJ2-6; confidence is insufficient to name the D gene. The CDR3 loop reads CASSPAYSGANVLTF. The DNA reads as follows: TGTGCCAGCAGCCCAGCCTACTCTGGGGCCAACGTCCTGACTTTC.